Listed below are T cell receptor beta chains from one sample, sequenced in a study of PD-1 blockade in classical Hodgkin lymphoma. Here immunoSEQ multiplex PCR was the method, and the copy in TCRdb shows in-frame clones only, minus some. The sample holds tens of thousands of clones, 80% seen once. Sequenced material: peripheral blood mononuclear cells (PBMCs), taken before the second cycle of nivolumab. These receptor sequences come from a human donor with classical Hodgkin lymphoma. Each CDR3 is given with its conserved first and last residue. Fields, in order: J gene, D gene, clone size, V gene, CDR3 DNA, CDR3 protein. A D gene is named only where the DNA matches it firmly. The size entry is marked missing in some rows and otherwise reads once, few, many or a size class.

TRBJ2-3 | NA | NA | TRBV7-9 | TGTGCCAGCAGCTTAGGGGAGACTCTCGGTACGCAGTATTTT | CASSLGETLGTQYF
TRBJ1-5 | NA | NA | TRBV4-3 | TGCGCCAGCAGCCAAGATGGGTCCAAATCGTGGCCCCAGCATTTT | CASSQDGSKSWPQHF
TRBJ2-5 | NA | NA | TRBV2 | TGTGCCAGCAGTGACGGGTCCGGAGAGACCCAGTACTTC | CASSDGSGETQYF
TRBJ2-3 | TRBD2 | NA | TRBV5-3 | TGTGCCAGAAGCTATGATGACCCGGGACTAGCGGGGGAGCCTTCTAGCACAGATACGCAGTATTTT | CARSYDDPGLAGEPSSTDTQYF
TRBJ2-2 | TRBD1 | NA | TRBV5-1 | TGCGCCAGCAGCTACAGGGGGCATGGCACCGGGGAGCTGTTTTTT | CASSYRGHGTGELFF
TRBJ2-1 | NA | NA | TRBV9 | TGTGCCAGCAGCGTAGCCTTGGTCAATGAGCAGTTCTTC | CASSVALVNEQFF
TRBJ2-3 | NA | NA | TRBV6-1 | TGTGCCAGCAGACAGGCGGATACGCAGTATTTT | CASRQADTQYF
TRBJ1-4 | TRBD1 | NA | TRBV12-5 | TGTGCTAGTGGTTTGAACTCAGGGGGCACTAATGAAAAACTGTTTTTT | CASGLNSGGTNEKLFF
TRBJ1-1 | NA | NA | TRBV5-6 | TGTGCCAGCAGCTTCCGCGCCGTGAACACTGAAGCTTTCTTT | CASSFRAVNTEAFF
TRBJ1-2 | NA | NA | TRBV5-1 | TGCGCCAGCAGCCGGGACGGCCTCCTCTATGGCTACACCTTC | CASSRDGLLYGYTF
TRBJ2-5 | NA | NA | TRBV19 | TGTGCCAGTAGTGTTTTTCGTGGGACCCAGTACTTC | CASSVFRGTQYF
TRBJ1-2 | NA | NA | TRBV5-1 | TGCGCCAGCAGCTTGGAAACCCCCAACTATGGCTACACCTTC | CASSLETPNYGYTF
TRBJ1-1 | TRBD1 | once | TRBV5-1 | TGCGCCAGCAGCCAAAAAGGGACAGGGGTGACTGAAGCTTTCTTT | CASSQKGTGVTEAFF
TRBJ2-1 | TRBD1 | NA | TRBV5-8 | TGTGCCAGCAGCTTGGGACAGGGGGTCTACAATGAGCAGTTCTTC | CASSLGQGVYNEQFF
TRBJ2-1 | TRBD2 | few | TRBV5-4 | TGTGCCAGCAGCTTGGGGGTTAGCGGGAGCTCGCAGTTCTTC | CASSLGVSGSSQFF
TRBJ1-1 | TRBD1 | NA | TRBV30 | TGTGCCTGGAGTCTCCAAGGAACAGGGGGCGCGAAGTGGAAGGGACCTGAAGCTTTCTTT | CAWSLQGTGGAKWKGPEAFF
TRBJ2-7 | NA | NA | TRBV19 | TGTGCCAGTAGGCCCGGGGACGGCGCCTACGAGCAGTACTTC | CASRPGDGAYEQYF
TRBJ2-7 | TRBD2 | NA | TRBV7-7 | TGTGCCAGCAGCCCTGGACTAGACCTCTCCTACGAGCAGTACTTC | CASSPGLDLSYEQYF
TRBJ1-5 | NA | NA | TRBV19 | TGTGCCACCAACGGGGTAGGGTCCAGGAATCAGCCCCAGCATTTT | CATNGVGSRNQPQHF
TRBJ1-5 | TRBD1 | NA | TRBV19 | TGTGCCAGTAGTCAGGCAGGGGGCCTTCAGCCCCAGCATTTT | CASSQAGGLQPQHF
TRBJ2-7 | TRBD1 | once | TRBV7-3 | TGTGCCAGCAGCAGAGGGACAGGGGCCTACGAGCAGTACTTC | CASSRGTGAYEQYF
TRBJ1-2 | NA | once | TRBV27 | TGTGCCAGCAGCCTCTTCCACCGGGGGCGGACTAACTATGGCTACACCTTC | CASSLFHRGRTNYGYTF
TRBJ1-1 | TRBD1 | few | TRBV4-1 | TGCGCCAGCAGCCTGGGACAGGGGATGAACACTGAAGCTTTCTTT | CASSLGQGMNTEAFF
TRBJ2-5 | NA | NA | TRBV23-1 | TGCGCCAGCAGTCAATCGCACAGCGGCAGGGGTCGGGGGACCCAGTACTTC | CASSQSHSGRGRGTQYF
TRBJ1-5 | TRBD1 | NA | TRBV7-2 | TGTGCCAGCAGCTTTTTAACAGGGGCGGCTCAGCCCCAGCATTTT | CASSFLTGAAQPQHF
TRBJ2-7 | TRBD2 | once | TRBV7-2 | TGTGCCAGCAGCAAACCTAGCGGGAGATTCGAGCAGTACTTC | CASSKPSGRFEQYF
TRBJ1-1 | NA | NA | TRBV5-1 | TGCGCCAGCAGCTTGGATGGGGGGGCTAACCCTGAAGCTTTCTTT | CASSLDGGANPEAFF
TRBJ2-2 | TRBD1 | NA | TRBV5-1 | TGCGCCAGCAGCTTGGATTCCGGGACAGCGAACACCGGGGAGCTGTTTTTT | CASSLDSGTANTGELFF
TRBJ1-4 | TRBD1 | NA | TRBV7-2 | TGTGCCAGCAGCTTAACAGGGGGTGGCGAAAAACTGTTTTTT | CASSLTGGGEKLFF
TRBJ1-2 | NA | NA | TRBV7-1 | TGTGCCAGCAGTTTAGTTTTAGACGTTGAGGGGTTGGGCTATGGCTACACCTTC | CASSLVLDVEGLGYGYTF
TRBJ1-5 | NA | NA | TRBV27 | TGTGCCAGCAGTTTACTCTCGGGAGCGGGCAATCAGCCCCAGCATTTT | CASSLLSGAGNQPQHF
TRBJ1-2 | NA | NA | TRBV5-1 | TGCGCCAGCAGCTTTTTAGCTAACTATGGCTACACCTTC | CASSFLANYGYTF
TRBJ1-1 | NA | NA | TRBV6-5 | TGTGCCAGCAGTTCTCTCCGAGGGCGAGGAACTGAAGCTTTCTTT | CASSSLRGRGTEAFF
TRBJ2-7 | NA | NA | TRBV28 | TGTGCCAGCAGTCTCCCCCCGGACACAGTCTCCTACGAGCAGTACTTC | CASSLPPDTVSYEQYF
TRBJ2-5 | NA | NA | TRBV10-3 | TGTGCCATCAGTGAGTTGATGACGGAGACCCAGTACTTC | CAISELMTETQYF
TRBJ1-1 | NA | NA | TRBV28 | TGTGCCAGCAGTTTGATTACGGAAACTGAAGCTTTCTTT | CASSLITETEAFF
TRBJ1-1 | TRBD1 | NA | TRBV7-2 | TGTGCCAGCAGCTTAAGCGGGATTCTGTCGTGGGCGGCAGGGGGCATGGCTTTCTTT | CASSLSGILSWAAGGMAFF
TRBJ2-7 | TRBD2 | NA | TRBV19 | TGTGCCAGTAAGCGGGACCGGGGGTACGAGCAGTACTTC | CASKRDRGYEQYF
TRBJ1-1 | NA | NA | TRBV19 | TGTGCCAGTAGTATCCCCTCGGGGGCTGAAGCTTTCTTT | CASSIPSGAEAFF
TRBJ1-1 | TRBD1 | NA | TRBV6-1 | TGTGCCAGCAGTAAAGGTGCAGGGGGATTTATCGCTGAAGCTTTCTTT | CASSKGAGGFIAEAFF
TRBJ2-1 | NA | NA | TRBV5-8 | TGTGCCAGCAGCAAGAGGGCAGAACACAATGAGCAGTTCTTC | CASSKRAEHNEQFF
TRBJ2-2 | NA | few | TRBV9 | TGTGCCAGCAGCCCAGGCAAAACCACCGGGGAGCTGTTTTTT | CASSPGKTTGELFF
TRBJ2-5 | TRBD1 | NA | TRBV7-3 | TGTGCCAGCAGTCTAAAAGGGACGTCACAGGGGGAGACCCAGTACTTC | CASSLKGTSQGETQYF
TRBJ2-7 | NA | NA | TRBV5-6 | TGTGCCAGCAGCCCCACAGGTCCCTACGAGCAGTACTTC | CASSPTGPYEQYF
TRBJ2-1 | TRBD2 | once | TRBV11-3 | TGTGCCAGCAGCTTAGATAGCGGGAGGGCCTACAATGAGCAGTTCTTC | CASSLDSGRAYNEQFF
TRBJ2-3 | NA | once | TRBV6-1 | TGTGCCAGCAGTTCTTTACACGGAGACACAGATACGCAGTATTTT | CASSSLHGDTDTQYF
TRBJ2-1 | NA | NA | TRBV6-4 | TGTGCCAGTTCCCGATTTGGGGGGAATGAGCAGTTCTTC | CASSRFGGNEQFF
TRBJ2-4 | NA | NA | TRBV30 | TGTGCCTGGAGCCTAGCCAAAAACATTCAGTACTTC | CAWSLAKNIQYF
TRBJ1-1 | NA | once | TRBV7-9 | TGTGCCAGCAGCCAGTTGACTGAAGCTTTCTTT | CASSQLTEAFF
TRBJ1-4 | NA | NA | TRBV6-5 | TGTGCCAGCAGTTACCGTCAGGGGACTAATGAAAAACTGTTTTTT | CASSYRQGTNEKLFF
TRBJ1-2 | TRBD1 | once | TRBV12-5 | TGTGCTAGTGGTCCGGGACAGGGGGGCGGCTACACCTTC | CASGPGQGGGYTF
TRBJ1-2 | NA | once | TRBV21-1 | TGTGCCAGCAGCATCTTTTCTCCCAGAAACTATGGCTACACCTTC | CASSIFSPRNYGYTF
TRBJ2-3 | NA | NA | TRBV7-9 | TGTGCCAGCAGCCCTAGCACAGATACGCAGTATTTT | CASSPSTDTQYF
TRBJ1-6 | NA | once | TRBV2 | TGTGCCAGCAGGATCGGGGGGGTGGGCTCACCCCTCCACTTT | CASRIGGVGSPLHF
TRBJ2-7 | TRBD1 | once | TRBV25-1 | TGTGCCAGCAGCTGGACAGGACTCTCCTACGAGCAGTACTTC | CASSWTGLSYEQYF
TRBJ1-1 | NA | NA | TRBV11-2 | TGTGCCAGCAGCTTAGTGTACACTGAAGCTTTCTTT | CASSLVYTEAFF
TRBJ1-4 | TRBD1 | NA | TRBV7-9 | TGTGCCCTAAGGCGGGAGGGGGCGGCAACTAATGAAAAACTGTTTTTT | CALRREGAATNEKLFF